This T cell receptor (beta chain) was captured by sequencing in a study of cytomegalovirus exposure and HLA in healthy donors. Study context: An early data release held 80 million or so unique TCRs from HLA-typed donors.

In the PCR, 60 Vbeta and 13 Jbeta primers were used. Measured with immunoSEQ multiplex PCR; TCRdb has only the in-frame clones, and not every one. This table holds around 190,000 clones, about four fifths found once. Per the germline V gene, CDR1 is SNHLY and CDR2 is FYNNEI. J lost 7 bases, V lost 6 bases, and 9 bases had no gene match. CDR3 size: 15 residues. The clonotype was recovered from a woman in her forties or fifties in good health and CMV-seronegative. The chain couples TRBV2 to TRBJ1-4; the match to TRBD1 covers 9 bases. The sequencing input was PBMCs. Written as DNA, the CDR3 is TGTGCCAGCAGACCACTGACAGGGGGGTTTGAAAAACTGTTTTTT. This translates into CASRPLTGGFEKLFF.